Shown below are 18 T cell receptor beta chains from a single sample sequenced in a study of T cell responses to AZD1222 COVID-19 vaccine (dated by TCRdb to the early 2020s). The library relied on the immunoSEQ multiplex PCR assay. Entries here come from immuneACCESS through TCRdb and include only in-frame sequences with V and J called. Some clones fail to appear in such tables; in the studies checked, an unresolved V gene covers under half of the shortfall, and the cause of the remainder is unknown. This sample comprises 64,000 or so clones, around 83% of them detected only once. The ten largest clonotypes hold less than 9.5% of the sample. Explained via the paper, the time point label denotes: baseline before first vaccination. This sample comprised peripheral blood, obtained on day 0 of AZD1222 vaccination. The receptors come from an adult in good health.

This clone has only a few counts. The CDR3 region is CASSQPGSDTEAFF. In DNA form, the CDR3 reads TGTGCCAGCAGCCAGCCCGGTTCCGACACTGAAGCTTTCTTT. This rearrangement joins TRBV3-1 (or the pseudogene TRBV3-2) to TRBJ1-1; D uncertain. Per the germline V gene, CDR1 is LGHDT and CDR2 is YNNKEL (reference sequence). V gave up 3 bases and J gave up 3 bases, with 11 bases separating them. This CDR3 spans 14 amino acids.

The gene calls are TRBV9 and TRBJ1-5, with D possibly being TRBD1 (5 bases). V was shortened by 0 bases and J by 2 bases, with 9 bases between the two germline ends. The germline V gene encodes CDR1 SGDLS and CDR2 YYNGEE. The CDR3 spans 15 residues. Here the CDR3 reads CASSVGGGGNQPQHF. The CDR3 DNA reads as TGTGCCAGCAGCGTAGGGGGAGGGGGCAATCAGCCCCAGCATTTT.

The chain uses TRBV29-1 and TRBJ2-7; D is unclear. The CDR3 runs 11 residues. V lost 4 bases and J 0 bases, leaving 4 bases between the germline ends. CDR1 and CDR2 (germline): SQVTM, ANQGSEA. CDR3 protein: CSVVLSYEQYF. As DNA, the CDR3 is TGCAGCGTTGTCCTCTCCTACGAGCAGTACTTC.

This clone was counted once. The V gene is TRBV6-6, the J gene TRBJ1-6; tentatively, D is TRBD1 (5 bases). CDR1 is MNHNY, CDR2 SVGAGI, per germline (reference sequence). V was pared by 4 bases and J by 9 bases, with 10 bases between. The CDR3 totals 13 residues. For the CDR3, the DNA is TGTGCCAGCAGTTTAGTCCAGGGTTCACCCCTCCACTTT. Residues: CASSLVQGSPLHF.

The J gene is TRBJ1-2, the V gene TRBV4-2; D unresolved. Germline CDR1 reads LGHNA; CDR2 reads YNFKEQ. V gave up 1 base and J gave up 8 bases, with 8 bases separating them. The CDR3 sequence is 12 residues long. Here the CDR3 DNA reads TGTGCCAGCAGCCAAGGAAGGTCGGGCTACACCTTC. As protein: CASSQGRSGYTF.

This rearrangement joins TRBV7-9 to TRBJ2-3; no definite D call. The CDR3 is 14 residues long. V lost 1 base, J lost 0 bases, and 5 bases lay in between. Germline V gives CDR1 SEHNR, CDR2 FQNEAQ (reference sequence). The CDR3 region is CASSLGVSTDTQYF. The DNA for the CDR3 is TGTGCCAGCAGCTTAGGAGTCAGCACAGATACGCAGTATTTT.

The rearrangement links TRBV27 to TRBJ2-6; tentative D call: TRBD2 (5 bases). Germline V gene lookup returns CDR1 MNHEY and CDR2 SMNVEV (reference sequence). The CDR3 is 18 amino acids. Trimming took 5 bases from V and 1 from J, leaving 18 bases between them. DNA for the CDR3: TGTGCCAGCAGTCATCGACGGGGAGTTTCGTCTGGGGCCAACGTCCTGACTTTC. Translating it yields CASSHRRGVSSGANVLTF.

The rearrangement joins TRBV4-2 to TRBJ1-1, with TRBD1 matching over 8 bases. CDR3 length equals 18 residues. The germline V gene encodes CDR1 LGHNA and CDR2 YNFKEQ. V trimming: 1 base; J trimming: 1 base; junction bases outside the gene matches: 11. The CDR3 is CASSQGRLQTGANTEAFF. CDR3 nucleotide sequence: TGTGCCAGCAGCCAAGGCCGACTCCAGACAGGGGCGAACACTGAAGCTTTCTTT.

The V call is TRBV6-5, the J call TRBJ1-1; D gene uncertain. Germline V gives CDR1 MNHEY, CDR2 SVGAGI. V shed 7 bases and J shed 3 bases, with 9 bases lying between them. The CDR3 is 12 amino acids. The CDR3 here is CASTTGYTEAFF. The CDR3 DNA reads TGTGCCAGCACCACGGGGTACACTGAAGCTTTCTTT.

This clone was observed a few times. The rearrangement links TRBV6-5 to TRBJ1-1, with D possibly being TRBD1 (5 bases). Deletions cut 8 bases from V and 9 bases from J, with 16 bases between. The CDR3 spans 12 residues. Germline CDR1 is MNHEY and CDR2 is SVGAGI. CDR3 bases: TGTGCCAGCGGGGGAGGACAACTTAAAGCTTTCTTT. Protein sequence: CASGGGQLKAFF.

This clone was seen more than once but under ten times. This rearrangement joins TRBV19 to TRBJ2-1; 11 bases align to TRBD1. The CDR3 totals 16 residues. CDR1 is LNHDA and CDR2 is SQIVND in the germline V gene (reference sequence). The trim removed 7 bases at V and 6 bases at J, leaving 11 bases unmatched. The CDR3 here is CASKDFGTGGSNEQFF. CDR3 nucleotides: TGTGCCAGTAAAGATTTCGGGACAGGGGGATCCAATGAGCAGTTCTTC.

This clone was counted once. This chain joins TRBV2 and TRBJ2-7; D gene unclear. The germline V gene encodes CDR1 SNHLY and CDR2 FYNNEI. V dropped 3 bases and J dropped 5 bases, with 11 bases sitting between them. The CDR3 runs 13 residues. DNA for the CDR3: TGTGCCAGCAGTGACCGCCTTTCCGACGAGCAGTACTTC. This gives the protein CASSDRLSDEQYF.

The V gene is TRBV25-1, the J gene TRBJ2-5; the match to TRBD1 covers 8 bases. V trimming: 10 bases; J trimming: 3 bases; junction bases outside the gene matches: 13. The CDR3 totals 15 residues. Germline loops: CDR1 MGHDK, CDR2 SYGVNS. CDR3 sequence (DNA): TGTGCCACCACGGCGACAGGGGTCATGAAAGAGACCCAGTACTTC. Protein sequence: CATTATGVMKETQYF. Filled out from reference TRBV25-1 and TRBJ2-5, the complete variable domain reads EADIYQTPRYLVIGTGKKITLECSQTMGHDKMYWYQQDPGMELHLIHYSYGVNSTEKGDLSSESTVSRIRTEHFPLTLESARPSHTSQYLCATTATGVMKETQYFGPGTRLLVL.

This clone has just a few counts. The gene calls are TRBV2 and TRBJ1-2; perhaps TRBD1 as D (6 bases). This CDR3 is built from 14 residues. CDR1 is SNHLY, CDR2 FYNNEI, per germline. Trimming left V 2 bases short and J 4 bases short, with 11 bases between. The CDR3 DNA is TGTGCCAGCAGTGAATTGGACAGCACCTATGGCTACACCTTC. Protein product: CASSELDSTYGYTF.

The chain joins TRBV4-3 to TRBJ2-7; TRBD1 matches 9 bases. From germline, CDR1 is LGHNA and CDR2 YSLEER. This CDR3 has 15 residues. V gave up 1 base and J gave up 5 bases; unmatched junction bases: 6. The chain's CDR3 is CASSQGRDRVHEQYF. For the CDR3, the DNA is TGCGCCAGCAGCCAAGGCCGGGACAGGGTCCACGAGCAGTACTTC.

The V call is TRBV4-1, the J call TRBJ1-4; 9 bases fit TRBD1. Germline values: CDR1 MGHRA, CDR2 YSYEKL. The junction had 6 bases not matched to a gene; V was cut back by 0 bases and J by 7 bases. The CDR3 is 16 amino acids. The CDR3 region is CASSQDWDRAGEKLFF. CDR3 coding DNA: TGCGCCAGCAGCCAAGATTGGGACAGGGCCGGTGAAAAACTGTTTTTT.

V and J are TRBV7-9 and TRBJ2-7; D is undetermined. The germline gives CDR1 SEHNR, CDR2 FQNEAQ (reference sequence). The V and J ends lost 5 bases and 5 bases respectively, with 10 bases between them. CDR3 length: 12 residues. The CDR3 spells CASSTGFDEQYF. CDR3 nucleotides: TGTGCCAGCAGCACTGGGTTCGACGAGCAGTACTTC.

J is TRBJ1-5 and V is TRBV19; D perhaps matches TRBD1 (6 bases). Trimming left V 3 bases short and J 5 bases short, with 14 bases between. The germline CDR1 and CDR2 sequences are LNHDA and SQIVND (reference sequence). The CDR3 is 15 amino acids. CDR3 in amino acids: CASSISEGGYQPQHF. The CDR3 DNA sequence: TGTGCCAGTAGTATCTCCGAGGGGGGTTATCAGCCCCAGCATTTT.